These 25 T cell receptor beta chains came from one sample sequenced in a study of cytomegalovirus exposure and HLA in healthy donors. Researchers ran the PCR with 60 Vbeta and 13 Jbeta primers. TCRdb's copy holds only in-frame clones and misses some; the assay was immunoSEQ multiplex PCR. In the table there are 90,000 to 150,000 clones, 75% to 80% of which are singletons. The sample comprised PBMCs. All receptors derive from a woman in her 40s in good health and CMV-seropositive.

CDR3 region: CASSQVPAGSSYEQYF. CDR3 bases: TGCGCCAGCAGCCAAGTTCCAGCGGGGAGCTCCTACGAGCAGTACTTC. The rearrangement links TRBV4-1 to TRBJ2-7; 7 nucleotides agree with TRBD2. This CDR3 contains 16 residues. Per germline, CDR1 MGHRA and CDR2 YSYEKL. Trimming at V came to 1 base and at J to 0 bases, leaving 6 bases not matched to a gene.

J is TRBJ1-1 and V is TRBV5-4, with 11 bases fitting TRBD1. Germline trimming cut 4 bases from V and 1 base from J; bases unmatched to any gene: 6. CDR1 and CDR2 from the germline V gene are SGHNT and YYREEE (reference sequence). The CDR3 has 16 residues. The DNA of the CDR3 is TGTGCCAGCAGCAGGCCCGGGACAGGGGGGAACACTGAAGCTTTCTTT. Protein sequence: CASSRPGTGGNTEAFF.

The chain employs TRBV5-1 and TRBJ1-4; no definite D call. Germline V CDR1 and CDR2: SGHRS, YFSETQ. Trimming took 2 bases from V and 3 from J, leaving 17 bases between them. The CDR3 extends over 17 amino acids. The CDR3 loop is CASSFSTGSIANEKLFF. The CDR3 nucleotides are TGCGCCAGCAGCTTTTCTACGGGGTCTATTGCTAATGAAAAACTGTTTTTT.

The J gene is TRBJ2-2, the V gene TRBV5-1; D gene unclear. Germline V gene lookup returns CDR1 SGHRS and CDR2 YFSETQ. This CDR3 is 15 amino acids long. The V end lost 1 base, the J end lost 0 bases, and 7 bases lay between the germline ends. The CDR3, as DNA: TGCGCCAGCAGCTTGACAGTCCCGAACACCGGGGAGCTGTTTTTT. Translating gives CASSLTVPNTGELFF.

CDR3 sequence reads: CASSYPSGQNTGELFF. The CDR3 region has the DNA TGTGCCAGCAGTTACCCTAGCGGGCAGAACACCGGGGAGCTGTTTTTT. The genes are TRBV6-6 and TRBJ2-2; TRBD2 matches at 8 bases. The ends lost 2 bases at V and 1 base at J; junction bases unmatched: 3. This CDR3 is 16 amino acids long. From germline, CDR1 is MNHNY and CDR2 SVGAGI (reference sequence).

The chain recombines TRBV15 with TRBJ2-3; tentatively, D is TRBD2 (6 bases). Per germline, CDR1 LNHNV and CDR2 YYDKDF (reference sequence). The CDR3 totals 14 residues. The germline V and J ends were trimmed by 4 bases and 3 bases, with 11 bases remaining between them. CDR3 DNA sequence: TGTGCCACCAGCACGGGACTTAGTACAGATACGCAGTATTTT. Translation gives CATSTGLSTDTQYF. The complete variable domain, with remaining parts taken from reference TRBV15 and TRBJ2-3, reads DAMVIQNPRYQVTQFGKPVTLSCSQTLNHNVMYWYQQKSSQAPKLLFHYYDKDFNNEADTPDNFQSRRPNTSFCFLDIRSPGLGDTAMYLCATSTGLSTDTQYFGPGTRLTVL.

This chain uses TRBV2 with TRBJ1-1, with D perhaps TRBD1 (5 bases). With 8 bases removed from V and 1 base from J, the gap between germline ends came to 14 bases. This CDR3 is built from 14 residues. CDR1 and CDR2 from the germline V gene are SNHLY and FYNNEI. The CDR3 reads CASARTGGNTEAFF. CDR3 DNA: TGTGCCAGCGCCAGGACCGGGGGGAACACTGAAGCTTTCTTT. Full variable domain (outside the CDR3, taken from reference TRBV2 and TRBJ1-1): EPEVTQTPSHQVTQMGQEVILRCVPISNHLYFYWYRQILGQKVEFLVSFYNNEISEKSEIFDDQFSVERPDGSNFTLKIRSTKLEDSAMYFCASARTGGNTEAFFGQGTRLTVV.

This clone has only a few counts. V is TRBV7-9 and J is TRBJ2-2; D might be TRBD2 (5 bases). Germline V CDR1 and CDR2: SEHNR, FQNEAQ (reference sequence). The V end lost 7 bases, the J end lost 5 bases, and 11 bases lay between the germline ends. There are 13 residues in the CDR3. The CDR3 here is CASTVTRTGELFF. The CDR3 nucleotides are TGTGCCAGCACCGTAACTAGGACCGGGGAGCTGTTTTTT.

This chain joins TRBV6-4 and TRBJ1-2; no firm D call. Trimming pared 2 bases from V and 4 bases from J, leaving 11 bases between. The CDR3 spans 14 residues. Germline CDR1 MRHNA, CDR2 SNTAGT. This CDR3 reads CASSDTRRLYGYTF. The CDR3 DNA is TGTGCCAGCAGTGACACCCGTAGACTCTATGGCTACACCTTC.

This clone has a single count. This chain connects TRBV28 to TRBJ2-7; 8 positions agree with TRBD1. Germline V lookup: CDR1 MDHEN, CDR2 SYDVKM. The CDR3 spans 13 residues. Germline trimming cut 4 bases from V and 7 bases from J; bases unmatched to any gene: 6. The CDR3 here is CASSSQGAREQYF. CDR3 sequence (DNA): TGTGCCAGCAGTTCGCAGGGGGCGAGAGAGCAGTACTTC.

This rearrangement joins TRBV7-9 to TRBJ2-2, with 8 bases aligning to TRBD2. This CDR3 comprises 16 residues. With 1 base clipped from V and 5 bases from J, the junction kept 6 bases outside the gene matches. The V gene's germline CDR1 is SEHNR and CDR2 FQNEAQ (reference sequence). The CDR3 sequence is CASSLDGGGQTGELFF. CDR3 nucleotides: TGTGCCAGCAGCTTAGACGGCGGGGGGCAAACCGGGGAGCTGTTTTTT.

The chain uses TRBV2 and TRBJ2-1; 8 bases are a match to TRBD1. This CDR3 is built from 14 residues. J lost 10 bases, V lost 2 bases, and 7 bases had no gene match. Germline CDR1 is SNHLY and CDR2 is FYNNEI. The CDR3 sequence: CASSELQGASEQFF. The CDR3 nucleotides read TGTGCCAGCAGTGAACTTCAGGGGGCTTCGGAGCAGTTCTTC.

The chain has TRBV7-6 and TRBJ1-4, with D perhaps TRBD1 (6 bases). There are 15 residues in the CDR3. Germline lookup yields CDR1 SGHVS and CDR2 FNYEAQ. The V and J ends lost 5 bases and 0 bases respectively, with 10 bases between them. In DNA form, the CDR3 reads TGTGCCAGCAGCCCCCAGGGGACAACTAATGAAAAACTGTTTTTT. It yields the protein CASSPQGTTNEKLFF.

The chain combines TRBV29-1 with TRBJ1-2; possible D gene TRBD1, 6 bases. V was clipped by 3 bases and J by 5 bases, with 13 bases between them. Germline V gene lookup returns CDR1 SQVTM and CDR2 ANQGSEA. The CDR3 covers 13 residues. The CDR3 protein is CSVDTRQGYGYTF. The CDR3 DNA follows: TGCAGCGTTGATACTCGGCAGGGGTATGGCTACACCTTC.

For the CDR3, the DNA is TGTGCCAGCAGCTCCTCCGACAGGGGAGTTTCTGAAGCTTTCTTT. As protein: CASSSSDRGVSEAFF. The chain joins TRBV7-9 to TRBJ1-1; TRBD1 aligns across 8 bases. V shed 4 bases and J 6 bases; nucleotides not matched to a gene: 10. Germline V gives CDR1 SEHNR, CDR2 FQNEAQ (reference sequence). The CDR3 covers 15 residues.

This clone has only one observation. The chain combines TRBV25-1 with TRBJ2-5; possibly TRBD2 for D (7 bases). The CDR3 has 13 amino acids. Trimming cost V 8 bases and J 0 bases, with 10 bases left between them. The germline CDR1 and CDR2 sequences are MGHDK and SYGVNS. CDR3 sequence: CASGGGNQETQYF. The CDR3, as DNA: TGTGCCAGCGGGGGGGGCAACCAAGAGACCCAGTACTTC.

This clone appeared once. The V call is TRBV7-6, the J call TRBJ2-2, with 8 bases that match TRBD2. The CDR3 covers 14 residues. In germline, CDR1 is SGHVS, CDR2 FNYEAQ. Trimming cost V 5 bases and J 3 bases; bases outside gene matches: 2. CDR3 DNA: TGTGCCAGCAGCCGGGGGGGCGACACCGGGGAGCTGTTTTTT. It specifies CASSRGGDTGELFF.

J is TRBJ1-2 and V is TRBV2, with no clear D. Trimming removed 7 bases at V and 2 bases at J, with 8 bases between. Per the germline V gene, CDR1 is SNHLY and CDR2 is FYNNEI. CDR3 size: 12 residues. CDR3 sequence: CASNRENYGYTF. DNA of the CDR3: TGTGCCAGCAATAGGGAGAACTATGGCTACACCTTC.

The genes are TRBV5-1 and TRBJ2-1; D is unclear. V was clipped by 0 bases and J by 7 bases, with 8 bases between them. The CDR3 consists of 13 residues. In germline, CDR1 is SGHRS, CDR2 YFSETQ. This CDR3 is CASSLGSRNEQFF. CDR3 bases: TGCGCCAGCAGCTTGGGGAGTCGGAATGAGCAGTTCTTC.

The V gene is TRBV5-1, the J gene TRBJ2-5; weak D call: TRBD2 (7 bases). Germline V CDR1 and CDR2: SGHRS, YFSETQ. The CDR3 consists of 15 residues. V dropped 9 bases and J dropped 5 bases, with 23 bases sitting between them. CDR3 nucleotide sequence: TGCGCCACCAAGGGGGGGGTAGGACAAGGCGAGACCCAGTACTTC. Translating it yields CATKGGVGQGETQYF.

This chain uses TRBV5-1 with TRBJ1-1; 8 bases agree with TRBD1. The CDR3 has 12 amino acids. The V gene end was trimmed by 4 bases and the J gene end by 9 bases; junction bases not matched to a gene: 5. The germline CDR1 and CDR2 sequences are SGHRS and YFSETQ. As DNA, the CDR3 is TGCGCCAGCAGCCCACAGGGGGTACAAGCTTTCTTT. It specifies CASSPQGVQAFF.

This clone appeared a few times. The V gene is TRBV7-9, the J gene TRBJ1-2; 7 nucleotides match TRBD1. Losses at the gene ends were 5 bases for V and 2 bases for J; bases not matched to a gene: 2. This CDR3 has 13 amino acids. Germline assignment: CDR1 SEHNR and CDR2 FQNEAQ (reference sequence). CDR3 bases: TGTGCCAGCAGCGAGGGACAGAACTATGGCTACACCTTC. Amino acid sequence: CASSEGQNYGYTF.

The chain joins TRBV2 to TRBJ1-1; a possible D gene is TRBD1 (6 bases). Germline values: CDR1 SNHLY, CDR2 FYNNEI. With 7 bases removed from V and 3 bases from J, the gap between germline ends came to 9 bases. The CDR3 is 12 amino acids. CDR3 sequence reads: CASTQGYTEAFF. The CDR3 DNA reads TGTGCCAGCACCCAGGGGTACACTGAAGCTTTCTTT. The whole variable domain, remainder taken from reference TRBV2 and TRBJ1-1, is EPEVTQTPSHQVTQMGQEVILRCVPISNHLYFYWYRQILGQKVEFLVSFYNNEISEKSEIFDDQFSVERPDGSNFTLKIRSTKLEDSAMYFCASTQGYTEAFFGQGTRLTVV.

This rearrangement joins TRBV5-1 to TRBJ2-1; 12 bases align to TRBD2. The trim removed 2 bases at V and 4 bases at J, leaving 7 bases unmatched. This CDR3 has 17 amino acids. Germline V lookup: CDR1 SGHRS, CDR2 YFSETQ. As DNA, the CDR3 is TGCGCCAGCAGCTTTCGTTCACTAGCGGGGGGTTACAATGAGCAGTTCTTC. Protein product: CASSFRSLAGGYNEQFF.

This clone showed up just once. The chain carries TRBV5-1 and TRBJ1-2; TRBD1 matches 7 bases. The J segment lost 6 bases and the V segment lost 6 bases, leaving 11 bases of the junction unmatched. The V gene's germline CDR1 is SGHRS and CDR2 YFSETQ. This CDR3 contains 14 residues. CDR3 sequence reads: CASKDTGEVNGYTF. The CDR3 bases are TGCGCCAGCAAGGACACAGGGGAAGTAAATGGCTACACCTTC.